A single sample gave rise to the 14 T cell receptor beta chains below, sequenced in a study of T-cell reconstitution after alpha-beta-depleted transplantation in children. Molecular barcoding with unique molecular identifiers was used for the TCRbeta library. MiXCR was run by TCRdb on the PCR reads, yielding one entry per CDR3 protein. The sample yields around 200,000 distinct CDR3 sequences, roughly a tenth seen once. Sequenced here: PBMCs, sampled before TCRalphabeta/CD19-depleted stem cell transplant. The receptors derive from a child younger than two with acute myeloid leukemia, due to receive a stem cell transplant.

This clonotype was counted at least ten times. This chain joins TRBV6-5 and TRBJ2-2, with D perhaps matching TRBD1 (6 bases). The germline V and J ends were trimmed by 2 bases and 4 bases, with 8 bases remaining between them. This CDR3 comprises 14 residues. Germline-derived CDR1 and CDR2 are MNHEY and SVGAGI. In DNA, the CDR3 is TGTGCCAGCAGTTACGGGACAACCACCGGGGAGCTGTTTTTT. Translation gives CASSYGTTTGELFF.

This clonotype was seen at least ten times. The V gene is TRBV5-1, the J gene TRBJ2-1; D gene uncertain. V lost 6 bases and J 4 bases, leaving 5 bases between the germline ends. The V gene's germline CDR1 is SGHRS and CDR2 YFSETQ. CDR3 length: 11 amino acids. This CDR3 is CASTGYNEQFF. CDR3 coding DNA: TGCGCCAGCACCGGGTACAATGAGCAGTTCTTC.

A note on this clonotype: A much larger clone lies one base from this, so it may be a read error. The chain employs TRBV7-2 and TRBJ1-2, with 7 bases fitting TRBD1. This CDR3 comprises 14 residues. Germline V CDR1 and CDR2: SGHTA, FQGNSA. The CDR3 DNA follows: TGTGCCAGCAGCCCCCGACAGGGCCTCTATGGCGACACCTTC. It is translated as CASSPRQGLYGDTF.

This clonotype was detected ten times or more. The chain links TRBV20-1 to TRBJ1-3; TRBD1 matches 7 bases. Germline CDR1 reads DFQATT; CDR2 reads SNEGSKA (reference sequence). This CDR3 spans 15 amino acids. Germline trimming cut 6 bases from V and 4 bases from J; bases unmatched to any gene: 12. The DNA of the CDR3 is TGCAGTGCCCCTACTGACAGGGTTCGAGGAAACACCATATATTTT. As protein: CSAPTDRVRGNTIYF.

This clonotype was recorded many times. This rearrangement joins TRBV7-2 to TRBJ2-3, with D perhaps matching TRBD1 (5 bases). The CDR3 contains 14 residues. The V gene lost 8 bases and the J gene lost 4 bases, with 16 bases spanning the gap. Germline V gene data show CDR1 as SGHTA and CDR2 as FQGNSA. CDR3 sequence reads: CASRRVGTSDTQYF. DNA for the CDR3: TGTGCCAGCCGCAGGGTTGGCACGTCAGATACGCAGTATTTT.

This clonotype was recorded at least ten times. J is TRBJ2-3 and V is TRBV2; D remains unclear. The V end lost 5 bases, the J end lost 2 bases, and 8 bases lay between the germline ends. Per germline, CDR1 SNHLY and CDR2 FYNNEI. The CDR3 totals 13 residues. CDR3 protein: CASSYENTDTQYF. In DNA, the CDR3 is TGTGCCAGCAGTTACGAAAACACAGATACGCAGTATTTT.

To note about this clonotype: This may arise from a read error, as a much more abundant clone is one base away. The chain links TRBV10-3 to TRBJ1-1; D is unclear. Germline-derived CDR1 and CDR2 are ENHRY and SYGVKD. This CDR3 spans 14 amino acids. The CDR3 coding sequence is TGTGCCATCAGAGAGCGGGCATTGAACACTGAAGCTCTCTTT. Protein product: CAIRERALNTEALF.

At least ten counts were recorded for this clonotype. The chain links TRBV28 to TRBJ1-2, with D hard to call. V lost 3 bases and J lost 7, with 15 bases in between. CDR1 is MDHEN, CDR2 SYDVKM, per germline. This CDR3 has 14 residues. The CDR3 nucleotides are TGTGCCAGCAGTTTTCCTGGCGCGCAGGTTGGCTACACCTTC. It encodes CASSFPGAQVGYTF.

A word on this clonotype: Germline is not matched at one junction end, which may reflect a read error. The chain is built from TRBV7-2 and TRBJ1-1; no firm D call. Per the germline V gene, CDR1 is SGHTA and CDR2 is FQGNSA. This CDR3 is built from 13 residues. CDR3 nucleotide sequence: TGTGCCGGCAGCTCCGATGAGTGGGGTGAAGCTTTCTTT. Amino acids: CAGSSDEWGEAFF.

This clonotype was seen a handful of times. J is TRBJ1-3 and V is TRBV10-3; no firm D call. This CDR3 is 12 amino acids long. The V end lost 8 bases, the J end lost 3 bases, and 8 bases lay between the germline ends. Germline CDR1 reads ENHRY; CDR2 reads SYGVKD. CDR3 DNA: TGTGCCATCCGAACTCTTGGAAACACCATATATTTT. Its protein product is CAIRTLGNTIYF.

Ten or more counts support this clonotype. The chain is built from TRBV5-1 and TRBJ2-1; D possibly corresponds to TRBD1 (6 bases). The germline V and J ends were trimmed by 0 bases and 6 bases, with 10 bases remaining between them. The CDR3 totals 14 residues. The germline CDR1 and CDR2 sequences are SGHRS and YFSETQ. CDR3 DNA sequence: TGCGCCAGCAGCTTGGACAGGGAGAGCAATGAGCAGTTCTTC. Protein product: CASSLDRESNEQFF.

This clonotype was seen more than once but under ten times. J is TRBJ1-2 and V is TRBV29-1, with 8 bases lining up with TRBD1. The junction had 4 bases not matched to a gene; V was cut back by 7 bases and J by 0 bases. Germline V gene lookup returns CDR1 SQVTM and CDR2 ANQGSEA. The CDR3 totals 13 residues. CDR3 sequence: CSGRDRTNYGYTF. The CDR3 nucleotides are TGCAGCGGCCGGGACAGGACTAACTATGGCTACACCTTC.

This clonotype has more than one count but fewer than ten. This chain links TRBV6-2 or TRBV6-3 with TRBJ2-7; maybe TRBD2 (5 bases). This CDR3 spans 15 amino acids. The germline gives CDR1 MNHEY, CDR2 SVGEGT. With 2 bases removed from V and 5 bases from J, the gap between germline ends came to 16 bases. CDR3 loop: CASSYGVWLADEQYF. The CDR3 region has the DNA TGTGCCAGCAGTTACGGGGTATGGCTAGCCGACGAGCAGTACTTC.

This clonotype was counted ten times or more. Written as DNA, the CDR3 is TGTGCCAGCAGTCCTACTAGCGGTCTCGGCGAGCAGTACTTC. Translating it yields CASSPTSGLGEQYF. V gene TRBV28 combines with J gene TRBJ2-7; 8 bases agree with TRBD2. V lost 5 bases to trimming and J lost 6 bases; unmatched junction nucleotides: 9. The CDR3 length is 14 residues. The germline V gene encodes CDR1 MDHEN and CDR2 SYDVKM.